This T cell receptor beta chain is drawn from a study of T-cell reconstitution after alpha-beta-depleted transplantation in children. Study-wide results and caveats: Recipient T cells and thymic progenitors that survived were the source of the high TCRbeta diversity seen at day 60 in some patients. Reportedly, alpha-beta T cells present about two months post-transplant originated from several hundred expanded clones of graft origin. After one year, T-cell counts and TCRbeta diversity mostly came from new T cells.

Ten or more counts support this clonotype. Antigen unknown. The CDR3 has 11 amino acids. V shed 2 bases, J shed 10 bases, and the junction held 1 base outside the gene matches. The TCRbeta library incorporated unique molecular identifiers. TCRdb called the PCR reads again in MiXCR, with one record for every CDR3 protein. The data hold about 440,000 distinct CDR3 sequences, with over 40% observed a single time. The specimen comprised PBMCs, sampled before TCRalphabeta/CD19-depleted stem cell transplant. This receptor was taken from a girl aged 2-10 years with aplastic anemia, due to receive a stem cell transplant. This chain links TRBV12-3 or TRBV12-4 with TRBJ1-1; 7 nucleotides line up with TRBD1. The CDR3 loop reads CASSLRDRAFF. In nucleotides, the CDR3 is TGTGCCAGCAGTTTACGGGACAGAGCTTTCTTT.